A single sample is the source of the 14 T cell receptor beta chains below, sequenced in a study of T cell responses to AZD1222 COVID-19 vaccine. Assay: immunoSEQ multiplex PCR; the TCRdb copy retains only in-frame clones and omits some. The sample includes over 75,000 clones, around 90% seen only once; the top ten take 2.2%. This sample comprised peripheral blood, obtained on day 0 of AZD1222 vaccination. The receptors here all came from an adult in good health.

J is TRBJ1-6 and V is TRBV11-2; D remains ambiguous. From germline, CDR1 is SGHAT and CDR2 FQNNGV. This CDR3 is built from 17 residues. The germline V and J ends were trimmed by 5 bases and 4 bases, with 18 bases remaining between them. For the CDR3, the DNA is TGTGCCAGCAGCCGCCTCAGGACGGAGGAATATAATTCACCCCTCCACTTT. Its protein product is CASSRLRTEEYNSPLHF.

This clone was counted a single time. This rearrangement joins TRBV5-4 to TRBJ1-1; the D gene is possibly TRBD1 (6 bases). This CDR3 comprises 13 residues. V lost 0 bases to trimming and J lost 5 bases, with 8 bases between them. Germline V gene lookup returns CDR1 SGHNT and CDR2 YYREEE (reference sequence). Written as DNA, the CDR3 is TGTGCCAGCAGCTTGGACAGGGAGACTGAAGCTTTCTTT. Protein product: CASSLDRETEAFF.

V gene TRBV5-5 combines with J gene TRBJ2-1, with TRBD1 identical over 8 bases. Per the germline V gene, CDR1 is SGHKS and CDR2 is YYEKEE (reference sequence). The CDR3 is made up of 15 amino acids. V was clipped by 0 bases and J by 10 bases; unmatched bases: 9. DNA for the CDR3: TGTGCCAGCAGCTTGGAACGACAGGGGTTCCGAGAGCAGTTCTTC. Its protein product is CASSLERQGFREQFF.

The chain carries TRBV5-1 and TRBJ2-3; TRBD2 matches at 10 bases. This CDR3 is built from 19 residues. Germline CDR1 is SGHRS and CDR2 is YFSETQ. J was trimmed by 1 base and V by 5 bases; bases with no gene match: 16. The CDR3, as DNA: TGCGCCAGCAGTTTAGGTCGGACACTAGCGGGAAGGGGCACAGATACGCAGTATTTT. It yields the protein CASSLGRTLAGRGTDTQYF.

The chain employs TRBV10-3 and TRBJ2-3; 7 positions agree with TRBD2. The CDR3 covers 13 residues. Per the germline V gene, CDR1 is ENHRY and CDR2 is SYGVKD. V was pared by 8 bases and J by 0 bases, with 2 bases of the junction left unmatched. The CDR3 reads CAIGSGSTDTQYF. The CDR3 nucleotides are TGTGCCATCGGTAGCGGGAGCACAGATACGCAGTATTTT.

The V call is TRBV4-1, the J call TRBJ2-2, with D perhaps TRBD1 (6 bases). V lost 4 bases and J 6 bases, leaving 9 bases between the germline ends. The CDR3 runs 13 residues. The germline CDR1 and CDR2 sequences are MGHRA and YSYEKL. CDR3 sequence reads: CASSPDRSGELFF. The CDR3 DNA reads as TGCGCCAGCAGCCCGGACAGATCCGGGGAGCTGTTTTTT.

The gene calls are TRBV5-4 and TRBJ1-2, with 7 nucleotides matching TRBD1. V lost 3 bases to trimming and J lost 8 bases; unmatched junction nucleotides: 7. The CDR3 consists of 13 residues. Germline-derived CDR1 and CDR2 are SGHNT and YYREEE (reference sequence). CDR3 loop: CASSSPGQTGYTF. The DNA for the CDR3 is TGTGCCAGCAGCTCACCGGGACAGACAGGCTACACCTTC.

The chain uses TRBV7-2 and TRBJ1-1, with a weak D call TRBD1 (6 bases). Germline V gene sequence: CDR1 SGHTA, CDR2 FQGNSA. The CDR3 is made up of 15 amino acids. Trimming removed 4 bases from V and 3 bases from J, with 15 bases in between. The CDR3 reads CASSSRRGAYTEAFF. The CDR3 DNA sequence: TGTGCCAGCAGCTCCCGTCGGGGGGCTTACACTGAAGCTTTCTTT.

The chain has TRBV19 and TRBJ2-7; D remains unclear. Germline V gene sequence: CDR1 LNHDA, CDR2 SQIVND (reference sequence). This CDR3 is built from 12 residues. Trimming removed 6 bases at V and 2 bases at J, with 8 bases between. Here the CDR3 reads CASRSDTYEQYF. The CDR3 coding sequence is TGTGCCAGTAGATCCGATACCTACGAGCAGTACTTC. The whole variable domain, filled in from reference TRBV19 and TRBJ2-7, reads DGGITQSPKYLFRKEGQNVTLSCEQNLNHDAMYWYRQDPGQGLRLIYYSQIVNDFQKGDIAEGYSVSREKKESFPLTVTSAQKNPTAFYLCASRSDTYEQYFGPGTRLTVT.

The J gene is TRBJ2-7, the V gene TRBV19, with 9 bases matching TRBD2. V lost 8 bases and J lost 0; bases outside the gene matches: 5. Germline V gene data show CDR1 as LNHDA and CDR2 as SQIVND (reference sequence). This CDR3 is 14 amino acids long. The CDR3 loop reads CASVTSGLSYEQYF. The CDR3 DNA reads as TGTGCCAGTGTCACTAGCGGGCTCTCCTACGAGCAGTACTTC.

This chain uses TRBV20-1 with TRBJ2-7; no reliable D call. V was cut by 3 bases and J by 3 bases, with 9 bases left in between. The germline V gene has CDR1 DFQATT and CDR2 SNEGSKA (reference sequence). The CDR3 contains 12 residues. Here the CDR3 DNA reads TGCAGTGCTAGTGTCAGTGACTACGAGCAGTACTTC. It yields the protein CSASVSDYEQYF.

This chain connects TRBV19 to TRBJ1-2; 7 bases map to TRBD1. Per the germline V gene, CDR1 is LNHDA and CDR2 is SQIVND (reference sequence). V trimming: 5 bases; J trimming: 6 bases; junction bases outside the gene matches: 15. The CDR3 runs to 16 residues. The CDR3 here is CASSRTGASDTNGYTF. Written as DNA, the CDR3 is TGTGCCAGTAGTCGGACAGGCGCCTCGGATACTAATGGCTACACCTTC.

V gene TRBV5-1 combines with J gene TRBJ2-3; TRBD2 agrees at 12 bases. CDR1 SGHRS and CDR2 YFSETQ come from the germline V gene. The CDR3 totals 15 residues. V shed 5 bases and J 6 bases; nucleotides not matched to a gene: 7. CDR3 sequence (DNA): TGCGCCAGCAGTTCCCTAGCGGGGGGGGCGGATACGCAGTATTTT. Protein product: CASSSLAGGADTQYF.

The rearrangement links TRBV6-5 to TRBJ2-2; 12 bases map to TRBD1. From germline, CDR1 is MNHEY and CDR2 SVGAGI. The length of the CDR3 is 14 residues. V was clipped by 6 bases and J by 4 bases; unmatched bases: 0. CDR3 loop: CASRGQGATGELFF. The CDR3 nucleotides are TGTGCCAGCAGGGGACAGGGGGCCACCGGGGAGCTGTTTTTT.